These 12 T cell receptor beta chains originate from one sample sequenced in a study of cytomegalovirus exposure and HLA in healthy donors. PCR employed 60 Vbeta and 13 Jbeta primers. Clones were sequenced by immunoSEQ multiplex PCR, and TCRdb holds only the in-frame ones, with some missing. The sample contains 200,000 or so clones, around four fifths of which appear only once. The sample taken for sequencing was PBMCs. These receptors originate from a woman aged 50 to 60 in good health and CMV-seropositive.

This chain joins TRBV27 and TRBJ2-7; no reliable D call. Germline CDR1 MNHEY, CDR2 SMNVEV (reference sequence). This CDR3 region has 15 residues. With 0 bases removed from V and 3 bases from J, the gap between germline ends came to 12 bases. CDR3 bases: TGTGCCAGCAGTTTATCGTGGATGCAGGTCTACGAGCAGTACTTC. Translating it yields CASSLSWMQVYEQYF.

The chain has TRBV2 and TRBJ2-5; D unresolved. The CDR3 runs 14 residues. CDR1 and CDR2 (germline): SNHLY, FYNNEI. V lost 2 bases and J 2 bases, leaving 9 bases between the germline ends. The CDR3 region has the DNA TGTGCCAGCAGTGAACAAGTCCTACAAGAGACCCAGTACTTC. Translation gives CASSEQVLQETQYF.

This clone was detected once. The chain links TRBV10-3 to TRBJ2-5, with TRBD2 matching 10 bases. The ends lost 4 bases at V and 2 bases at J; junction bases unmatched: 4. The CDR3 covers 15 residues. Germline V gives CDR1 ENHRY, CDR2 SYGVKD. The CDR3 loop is CAISGGTSEQETQYF. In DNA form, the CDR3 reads TGTGCCATCAGTGGGGGGACTAGCGAGCAAGAGACCCAGTACTTC.

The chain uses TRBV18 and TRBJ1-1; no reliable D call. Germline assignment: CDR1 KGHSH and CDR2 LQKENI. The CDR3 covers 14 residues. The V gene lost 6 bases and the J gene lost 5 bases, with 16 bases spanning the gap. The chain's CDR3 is CASSPAGWETEAFF. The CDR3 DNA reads TGTGCCAGCTCCCCAGCGGGGTGGGAGACTGAAGCTTTCTTT.

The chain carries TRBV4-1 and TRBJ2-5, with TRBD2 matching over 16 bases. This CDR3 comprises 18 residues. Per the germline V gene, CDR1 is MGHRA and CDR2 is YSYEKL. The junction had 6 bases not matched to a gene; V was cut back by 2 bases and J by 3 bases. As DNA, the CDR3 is TGCGCCAGCAGCCAACCGGGACTAGCGGGGGGGCGAAAAGAGACCCAGTACTTC. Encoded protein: CASSQPGLAGGRKETQYF.

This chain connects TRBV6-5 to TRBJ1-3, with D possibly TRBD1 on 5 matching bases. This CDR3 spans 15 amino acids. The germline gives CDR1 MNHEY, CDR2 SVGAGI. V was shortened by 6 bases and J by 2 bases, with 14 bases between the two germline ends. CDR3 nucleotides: TGTGCCAGCAGCCTACGGGGGGAAGCTGGAAACACCATATATTTT. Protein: CASSLRGEAGNTIYF.

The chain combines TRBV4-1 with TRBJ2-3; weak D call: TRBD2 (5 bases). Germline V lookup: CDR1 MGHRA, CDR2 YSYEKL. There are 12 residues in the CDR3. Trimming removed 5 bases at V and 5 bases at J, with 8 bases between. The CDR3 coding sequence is TGCGCCAGCAGCTCCGAGGGAGATACGCAGTATTTT. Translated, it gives CASSSEGDTQYF.

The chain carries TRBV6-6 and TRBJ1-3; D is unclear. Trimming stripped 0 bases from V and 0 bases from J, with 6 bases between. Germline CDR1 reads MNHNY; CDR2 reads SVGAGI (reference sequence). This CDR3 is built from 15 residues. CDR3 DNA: TGTGCCAGCAGTTACTCGAGTAACTCTGGAAACACCATATATTTT. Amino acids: CASSYSSNSGNTIYF.

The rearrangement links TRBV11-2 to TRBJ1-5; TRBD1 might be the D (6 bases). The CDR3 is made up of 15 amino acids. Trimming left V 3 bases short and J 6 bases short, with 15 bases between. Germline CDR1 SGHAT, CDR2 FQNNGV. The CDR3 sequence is CASSLALGAGQPQHF. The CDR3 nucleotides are TGTGCCAGCAGCTTGGCTCTGGGGGCGGGTCAGCCCCAGCATTTT.

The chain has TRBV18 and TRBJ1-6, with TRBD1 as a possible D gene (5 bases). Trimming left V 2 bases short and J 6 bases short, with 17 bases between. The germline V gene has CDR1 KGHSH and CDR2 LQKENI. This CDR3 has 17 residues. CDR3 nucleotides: TGTGCCAGCTCACCAGAAGCCGAAATAGGGGTTAATTCACCCCTCCACTTT. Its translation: CASSPEAEIGVNSPLHF.

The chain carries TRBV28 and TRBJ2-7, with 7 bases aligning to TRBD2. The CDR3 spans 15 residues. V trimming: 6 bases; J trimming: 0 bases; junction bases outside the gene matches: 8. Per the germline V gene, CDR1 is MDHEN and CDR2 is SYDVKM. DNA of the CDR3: TGTGCCAGCAGCCATTTGGGGGGGGGCTCCTACGAGCAGTACTTC. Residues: CASSHLGGGSYEQYF.

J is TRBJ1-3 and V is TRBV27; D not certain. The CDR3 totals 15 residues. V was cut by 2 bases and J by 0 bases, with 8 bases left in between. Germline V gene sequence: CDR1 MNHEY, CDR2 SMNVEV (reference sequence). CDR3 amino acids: CASSLNHFSGNTIYF. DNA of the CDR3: TGTGCCAGCAGTTTAAATCACTTCTCTGGAAACACCATATATTTT.